This TCR beta chain was recovered during a study of T cell responses to AZD1222 COVID-19 vaccine. Study-level background: Analyses pooled second doses at about 4 or about 12 weeks. Overall study findings and caveats: Clonal diversity was possibly underestimated, and the donors were mostly white British, with more females. Unmutated variant regions are reportedly targeted by nearly half of spike-specific TCRs. Across the whole spike, CD4 TCRs peaked at regions 160-218 and 743-854.

For this clone: Its antigen is not known.

Some clones are missing from TCRdb's copy, which holds only in-frame ones; the method was immunoSEQ multiplex PCR. Counted here are 200,000 to 300,000 clones, 85% to 95% occurring once; the ten biggest clones make up around 0.5%. V was clipped by 4 bases and J by 8 bases, with 21 bases between them. Germline assignment: CDR1 SGDLS and CDR2 YYNGEE. The CDR3 contains 15 residues. The chain couples TRBV9 to TRBJ2-5; possibly TRBD1 or TRBD2 for D (5 bases each). This sample comprised peripheral blood, obtained on day 0 of AZD1222 vaccination. This TCR was sampled from an adult in good health. The CDR3, as DNA: TGTGCCAGCAGCTCACGAGGGACCCTTAGAGAAACCCAGTACTTC. Translating it yields CASSSRGTLRETQYF.